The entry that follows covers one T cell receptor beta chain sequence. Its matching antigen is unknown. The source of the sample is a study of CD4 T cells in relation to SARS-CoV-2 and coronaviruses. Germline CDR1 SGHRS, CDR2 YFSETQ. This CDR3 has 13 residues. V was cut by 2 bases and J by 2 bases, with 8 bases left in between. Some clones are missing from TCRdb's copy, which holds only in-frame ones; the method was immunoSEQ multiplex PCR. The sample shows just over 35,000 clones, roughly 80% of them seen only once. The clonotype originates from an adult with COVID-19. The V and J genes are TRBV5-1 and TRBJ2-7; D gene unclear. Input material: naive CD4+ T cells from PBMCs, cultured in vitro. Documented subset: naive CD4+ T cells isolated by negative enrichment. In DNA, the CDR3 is TGCGCCAGCAGCTTAGGAACCCCCTACGAGCAGTACTTC. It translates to CASSLGTPYEQYF.